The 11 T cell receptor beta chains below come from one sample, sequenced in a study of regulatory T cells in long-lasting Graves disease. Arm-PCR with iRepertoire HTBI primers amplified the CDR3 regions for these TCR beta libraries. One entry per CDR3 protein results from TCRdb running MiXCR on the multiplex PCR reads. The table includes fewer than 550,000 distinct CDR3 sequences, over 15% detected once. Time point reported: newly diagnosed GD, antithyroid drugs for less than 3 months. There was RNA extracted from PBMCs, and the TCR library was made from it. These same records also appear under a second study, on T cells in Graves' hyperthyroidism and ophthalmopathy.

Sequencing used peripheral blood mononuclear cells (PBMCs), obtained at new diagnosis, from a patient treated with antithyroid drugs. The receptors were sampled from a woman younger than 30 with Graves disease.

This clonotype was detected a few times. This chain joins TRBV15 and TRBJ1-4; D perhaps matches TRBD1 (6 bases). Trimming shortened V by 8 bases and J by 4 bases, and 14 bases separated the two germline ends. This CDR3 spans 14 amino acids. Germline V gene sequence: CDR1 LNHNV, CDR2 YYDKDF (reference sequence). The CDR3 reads CATQRQAINEKLFF. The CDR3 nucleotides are TGTGCCACCCAGCGACAGGCCATTAATGAAAAACTGTTTTTT.

The CDR3 nucleotides are TGCAGTGCTAGAGATCGAAGGGCCCTCGATGAGCAGTTCTTC. Its translation is CSARDRRALDEQFF. J is TRBJ2-1 and V is TRBV20-1; D unclear. This CDR3 is built from 14 residues. Germline values: CDR1 DFQATT, CDR2 SNEGSKA (reference sequence). The V end was cut by 0 bases, the J end by 8 bases, with 14 bases between.

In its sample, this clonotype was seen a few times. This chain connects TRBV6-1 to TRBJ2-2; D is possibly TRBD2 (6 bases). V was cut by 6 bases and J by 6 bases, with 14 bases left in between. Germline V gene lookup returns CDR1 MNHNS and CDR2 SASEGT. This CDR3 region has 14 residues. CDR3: CASRRAGLPGELFF. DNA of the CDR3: TGTGCCAGCAGAAGGGCGGGGCTCCCCGGGGAGCTGTTTTTT.

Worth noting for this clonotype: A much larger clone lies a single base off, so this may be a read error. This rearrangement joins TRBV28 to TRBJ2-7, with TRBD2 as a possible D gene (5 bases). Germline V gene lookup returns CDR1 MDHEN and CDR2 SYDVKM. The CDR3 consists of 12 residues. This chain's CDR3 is CAGSGPIYEQYF. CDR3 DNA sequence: TGTGCCGGCAGCGGACCCATTTACGAGCAGTACTTC. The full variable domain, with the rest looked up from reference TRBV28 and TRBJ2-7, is DVKVTQSSRYLVKRTGEKVFLECVQDMDHENMFWYRQDPGLGLRLIYFSYDVKMKEKGDIPEGYSVSREKKERFSLILESASTNQTSMYLCAGSGPIYEQYFGPGTRLTVT.

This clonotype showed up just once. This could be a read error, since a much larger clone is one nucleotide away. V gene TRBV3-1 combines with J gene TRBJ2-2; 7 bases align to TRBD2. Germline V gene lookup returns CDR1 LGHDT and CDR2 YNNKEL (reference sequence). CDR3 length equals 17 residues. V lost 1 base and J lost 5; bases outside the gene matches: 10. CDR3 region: CASSQGGGRVETGELFF. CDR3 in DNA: TGTGCCAGCAGCCAAGGAGGTGGGAGGGTGGAGACCGGGGAGCTGTTTTTT.

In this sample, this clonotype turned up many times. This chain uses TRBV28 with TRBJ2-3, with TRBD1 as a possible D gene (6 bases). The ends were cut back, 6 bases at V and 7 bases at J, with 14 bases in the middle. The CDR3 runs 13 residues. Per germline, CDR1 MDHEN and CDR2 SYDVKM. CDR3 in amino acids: CASSIGQYYTQYF. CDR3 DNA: TGTGCCAGCAGCATTGGACAGTACTATACGCAGTATTTT.

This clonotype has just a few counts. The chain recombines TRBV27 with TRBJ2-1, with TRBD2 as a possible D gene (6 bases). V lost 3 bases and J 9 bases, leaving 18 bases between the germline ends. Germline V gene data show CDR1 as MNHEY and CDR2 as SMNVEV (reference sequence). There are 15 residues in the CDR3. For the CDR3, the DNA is TGTGCCAGCAGTTTGTCATTCGGGGGTATAGGTGAGCAGTTCTTC. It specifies CASSLSFGGIGEQFF.

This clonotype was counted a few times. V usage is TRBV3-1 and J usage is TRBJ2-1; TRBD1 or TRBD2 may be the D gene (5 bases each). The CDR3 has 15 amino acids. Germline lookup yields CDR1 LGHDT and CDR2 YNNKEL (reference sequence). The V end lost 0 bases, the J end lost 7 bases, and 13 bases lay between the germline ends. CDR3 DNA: TGTGCCAGCAGCCAAGATGGGGGTGGGGGAAATGAGCAGTTCTTC. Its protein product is CASSQDGGGGNEQFF.

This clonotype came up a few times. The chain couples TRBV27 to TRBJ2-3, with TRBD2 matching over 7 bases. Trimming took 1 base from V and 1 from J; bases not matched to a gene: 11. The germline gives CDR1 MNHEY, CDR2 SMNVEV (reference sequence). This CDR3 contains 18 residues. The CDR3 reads CASSLFPTSVLGTDTQYF. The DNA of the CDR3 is TGTGCCAGCAGTTTATTCCCCACTAGCGTCCTGGGCACAGATACGCAGTATTTT.

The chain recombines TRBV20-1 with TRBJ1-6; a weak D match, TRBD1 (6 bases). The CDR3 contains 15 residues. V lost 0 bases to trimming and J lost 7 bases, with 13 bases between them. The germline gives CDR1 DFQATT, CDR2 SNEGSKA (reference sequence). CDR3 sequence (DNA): TGCAGTGCTAGAGATCCGCAGGGGTTAAATTCACCCCTCCACTTT. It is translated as CSARDPQGLNSPLHF.

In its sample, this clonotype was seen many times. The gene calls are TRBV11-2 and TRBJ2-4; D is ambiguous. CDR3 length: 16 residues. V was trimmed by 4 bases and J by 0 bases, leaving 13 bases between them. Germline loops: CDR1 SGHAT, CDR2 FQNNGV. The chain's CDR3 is CASSSKAALAKNIQYF. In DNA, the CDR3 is TGTGCCAGCAGCTCGAAAGCCGCACTAGCCAAAAACATTCAGTACTTC.